This TCR beta chain was sequenced in a study of beta chain features in type 1 diabetes. Study-wide points: All four CD4+ subsets from Type 1 diabetes patients carried moderately but significantly shorter TCRB CDR3s. Individuals with type 1 diabetes displayed fewer insertions and more deletions at VDJ junctions.

This clone came up a few times. Antigen: not known. Isolated RNA was reverse transcribed in full, so expressed TCRB transcripts were sequenced. The data were produced by immunoSEQ multiplex PCR, yet TCRdb's version contains in-frame clones alone and is incomplete. Among 330,000 or so clones listed, roughly 12% were seen once. In germline, CDR1 is SGHDT, CDR2 YYEEEE. This CDR3 region has 13 residues. Deletions cut 0 bases from V and 8 bases from J, with 9 bases between. V is TRBV5-6 and J is TRBJ2-1; possibly TRBD1 for D (5 bases). The TCR sequence derives from a woman between 18 and 30 years old with type 1 diabetes. The sequenced material came from naive CD4+ T cells from blood. The CDR3 region is CASSLAQGDEQFF. The CDR3 DNA reads TGTGCCAGCAGCTTGGCCCAGGGCGATGAGCAGTTCTTC.